The rows below give T cell receptor beta chains drawn from one sample of a study of cytomegalovirus exposure and HLA in healthy donors. The method was immunoSEQ multiplex PCR; TCRdb's version includes in-frame clones alone and lacks a portion of them. The sample records more than 85,000 clones, around 80% being singletons. Sequencing used PBMCs. These receptors originate from a man in his thirties or forties in good health and CMV-seropositive. The CDR3 runs from the conserved cysteine through the conserved F or W. The D gene is left open where the match is weak. The size field is filled for only some rows; it gives once, few, many or a size class.

D gene | clone size | J gene | V gene | CDR3 protein | CDR3 DNA
. | . | TRBJ1-5 | TRBV18 | CASSLSRDYSNQPQHF | TGTGCCAGCTCACTCTCACGGGACTATAGCAATCAGCCCCAGCATTTT
TRBD1 | few | TRBJ1-5 | TRBV4-1 | CASSLGTGYSNQPQHF | TGCGCCAGCAGCCTCGGGACAGGTTATAGCAATCAGCCCCAGCATTTT
TRBD1 | . | TRBJ1-2 | TRBV6-1 | CASSDWTGANGYTF | TGTGCCAGCAGTGATTGGACAGGGGCGAATGGCTACACCTTC
. | . | TRBJ2-7 | TRBV7-2 | CASSLGLRSYEQYF | TGTGCCAGCAGCCTGGGACTTCGATCCTACGAGCAGTACTTC
TRBD1 | . | TRBJ2-7 | TRBV18 | CASSPEAGGYEQYF | TGTGCCAGCTCACCAGAGGCAGGGGGCTACGAGCAGTACTTC
. | . | TRBJ1-5 | TRBV5-5 | CASRSGFNQPQHF | TGTGCCAGCAGATCAGGGTTTAATCAGCCCCAGCATTTT
. | . | TRBJ1-6 | TRBV2 | CASVTRTGWNSPLHF | TGTGCCAGCGTCACTCGAACAGGGTGGAATTCACCCCTCCACTTT
. | . | TRBJ1-5 | TRBV15 | CATELAGGWGNQPQHF | TGTGCCACCGAATTGGCGGGGGGATGGGGCAATCAGCCCCAGCATTTT
. | . | TRBJ2-4 | TRBV11-2 | CASSPEGFLAKNIQYF | TGTGCCAGCAGCCCGGAGGGATTCCTAGCCAAAAACATTCAGTACTTC
. | . | TRBJ2-5 | TRBV7-8 | CASSIRTTEETQYF | TGTGCCAGCAGCATCCGGACAACCGAAGAGACCCAGTACTTC
. | . | TRBJ2-5 | TRBV5-4 | CASSSRETQYF | TGTGCCAGCAGCTCTAGAGAGACCCAGTACTTC
TRBD1 | . | TRBJ2-3 | TRBV27 | CASTGQGLSTDTQYF | TGTGCCAGCACCGGACAGGGGCTTTCCACAGATACGCAGTATTTT
. | few | TRBJ2-3 | TRBV11-3 | CASSSGVGTSTDTQYF | TGTGCCAGCAGCTCGGGGGTGGGGACTAGCACAGATACGCAGTATTTT
TRBD1 | . | TRBJ1-4 | TRBV9 | CASSPGGGNEKLFF | TGTGCCAGCAGCCCAGGGGGAGGTAATGAAAAACTGTTTTTT
TRBD2 | few | TRBJ2-5 | TRBV7-9 | CASSSPGSGGSQETQYF | TGTGCCAGCAGCTCACCAGGTAGCGGGGGGTCCCAAGAGACCCAGTACTTC
TRBD1 | once | TRBJ2-3 | TRBV5-6 | CASSLLWTGGLDTQYF | TGTGCCAGCAGCTTGCTTTGGACAGGGGGTTTAGATACGCAGTATTTT
TRBD1 | few | TRBJ2-2 | TRBV7-9 | CASSTSGQGGNTGELFF | TGTGCCAGCAGCACGAGTGGACAGGGAGGCAACACCGGGGAGCTGTTTTTT
TRBD2 | . | TRBJ2-3 | TRBV5-1 | CASSFRRGGISTDTQYF | TGCGCCAGCAGCTTCAGGCGGGGGGGAATAAGCACAGATACGCAGTATTTT
. | . | TRBJ2-7 | TRBV18 | CASSPPPDTNYEQYF | TGTGCCAGCTCACCACCACCGGACACTAACTACGAGCAGTACTTC
TRBD1 | . | TRBJ1-2 | TRBV27 | CASSSTGTGVEGYTF | TGTGCCAGCAGTTCGACCGGGACAGGGGTAGAGGGCTACACCTTC
. | . | TRBJ2-1 | TRBV6-4 | CASSEDLASSYNEQFF | TGTGCCAGCAGTGAGGATCTAGCTAGCTCCTACAATGAGCAGTTCTTC
TRBD2 | . | TRBJ2-3 | TRBV7-2 | CASSAGLAGGIDTQYF | TGTGCCAGCAGTGCTGGACTAGCGGGGGGGATAGATACGCAGTATTTT
TRBD1 | . | TRBJ2-2 | TRBV29-1 | CSARQGARTGELFF | TGCAGCGCCCGACAGGGGGCGCGGACCGGGGAGCTGTTTTTT
. | . | TRBJ2-5 | TRBV7-2 | CASSPQEVVETQYF | TGTGCCAGCAGCCCTCAAGAGGTAGTGGAGACCCAGTACTTC
. | . | TRBJ2-5 | TRBV6-5 | CASSLPGAMQETQYF | TGTGCCAGCAGCCTTCCGGGAGCGATGCAAGAGACCCAGTACTTC
. | . | TRBJ1-5 | TRBV7-9 | CASSLVGQGENQPQHF | TGTGCCAGCAGCTTAGTGGGGCAGGGTGAAAATCAGCCCCAGCATTTT
TRBD2 | . | TRBJ2-7 | TRBV4-3 | CASSQGGGRVGDEQYF | TGCGCCAGCAGCCAAGGCGGGGGACGGGTCGGGGACGAGCAGTACTTC
TRBD1 | once | TRBJ2-3 | TRBV12-5 | CASGSMRQGTSTDTQYF | TGTGCTAGTGGTTCGATGAGACAGGGTACTAGCACAGATACGCAGTATTTT
TRBD1 | . | TRBJ1-5 | TRBV7-9 | CASSLYRGDNQPQHF | TGTGCCAGCAGCTTGTACAGGGGTGACAATCAGCCCCAGCATTTT
TRBD1 | . | TRBJ2-2 | TRBV9 | CASSFTTGATNTGELFF | TGTGCCAGCAGCTTCACGACAGGGGCTACGAACACCGGGGAGCTGTTTTTT
TRBD1 | once | TRBJ2-7 | TRBV30 | CAWSKQGAYEQYF | TGTGCCTGGAGCAAACAGGGGGCGTACGAGCAGTACTTC
. | . | TRBJ1-6 | TRBV6-1 | CASSEYRDNSPLHF | TGTGCCAGCAGTGAATACAGGGATAATTCACCCCTCCACTTT
. | . | TRBJ1-5 | TRBV28 | CASSFDLRGNQPQHF | TGTGCCAGCAGTTTCGATTTGCGGGGCAATCAGCCCCAGCATTTT
. | . | TRBJ2-5 | TRBV9 | CASSVRDWTETQYF | TGTGCCAGCAGCGTAAGGGACTGGACGGAGACCCAGTACTTC
. | few | TRBJ2-5 | TRBV27 | CASSTSGETQYF | TGTGCCAGCAGTACCTCGGGGGAGACCCAGTACTTC
. | . | TRBJ2-2 | TRBV30 | CAWSRRGKDGELFF | TGTGCCTGGAGCCGACGGGGGAAGGACGGGGAGCTGTTTTTT